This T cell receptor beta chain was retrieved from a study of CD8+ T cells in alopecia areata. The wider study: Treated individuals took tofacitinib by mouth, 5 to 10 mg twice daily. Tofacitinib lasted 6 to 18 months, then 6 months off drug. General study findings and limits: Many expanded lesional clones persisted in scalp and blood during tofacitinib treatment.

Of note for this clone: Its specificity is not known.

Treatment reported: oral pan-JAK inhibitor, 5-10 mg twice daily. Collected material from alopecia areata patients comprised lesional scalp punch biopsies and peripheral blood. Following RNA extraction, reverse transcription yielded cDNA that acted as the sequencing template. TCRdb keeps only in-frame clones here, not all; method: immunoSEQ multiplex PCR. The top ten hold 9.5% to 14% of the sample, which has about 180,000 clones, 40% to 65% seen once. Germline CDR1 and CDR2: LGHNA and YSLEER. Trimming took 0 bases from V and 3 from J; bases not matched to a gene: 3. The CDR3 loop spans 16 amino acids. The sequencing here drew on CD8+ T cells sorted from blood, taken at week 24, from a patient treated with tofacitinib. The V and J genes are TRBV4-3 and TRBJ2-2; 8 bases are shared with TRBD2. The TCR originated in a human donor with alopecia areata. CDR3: CASSQDSGGYTGELFF. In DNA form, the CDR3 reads TGCGCCAGCAGCCAAGATTCGGGGGGGTACACCGGGGAGCTGTTTTTT.